The 26 T cell receptor beta chains in this list originate from one sample, sequenced in a study of cytomegalovirus exposure and HLA in healthy donors. Primers for the PCR totalled 60 Vbeta and 13 Jbeta. Profiling relied on immunoSEQ multiplex PCR, and the TCRdb table lists in-frame clones only, not all of them. The sample carries 120,000 or so clones, approximately 74% recorded once. Material for sequencing was PBMCs. These receptors all come from a man aged 40-50 years in good health and CMV-seropositive.

The chain employs TRBV5-1 and TRBJ2-1; TRBD1 matches at 7 bases. Germline V gives CDR1 SGHRS, CDR2 YFSETQ. V shed 1 base, J shed 0 bases, and the junction held 7 bases outside the gene matches. There are 17 residues in the CDR3. The CDR3 region has the DNA TGCGCCAGCAGCTTGAAAAGGGACAGTTCCTCCTACAATGAGCAGTTCTTC. Translating gives CASSLKRDSSSYNEQFF.

The chain employs TRBV2 and TRBJ1-1, with 8 bases matching TRBD1. The CDR3 loop spans 16 amino acids. Germline CDR1 reads SNHLY; CDR2 reads FYNNEI. With V trimmed by 8 bases and J by 8 bases, 19 bases remained unmatched. CDR3 nucleotides: TGTGCCAGCCGATCTGATTACAGGGGGTCCGGGTCAGAAGCTTTCTTT. Translation: CASRSDYRGSGSEAFF.

J is TRBJ1-4 and V is TRBV5-1; D may be TRBD1 (5 bases). Germline values: CDR1 SGHRS, CDR2 YFSETQ. Between the trimmed V and J ends, which lost 0 bases and 1 base, there was a span of 13 bases. The CDR3 covers 17 residues. The chain's CDR3 is CASSLATVGRTNEKLFF. The CDR3, as DNA: TGCGCCAGCAGCTTGGCGACCGTGGGGCGAACTAATGAAAAACTGTTTTTT.

Worth noting for this clone: At one of its ends the junction is not consistent with the germline gene, which may arise from a read error. This chain uses TRBV7-9 with TRBJ1-2; perhaps TRBD1 as D (6 bases). Germline V gene data show CDR1 as SEHNR and CDR2 as FQNEAQ (reference sequence). CDR3 length equals 14 residues. The CDR3 region is CSSSLGQGNDGYTF. The CDR3, as DNA: TGTTCCAGCAGCTTAGGCCAGGGGAATGATGGCTACACCTTC.

The chain recombines TRBV5-6 with TRBJ1-1; D is ambiguous. CDR3 length: 14 amino acids. Trimming removed 1 base from V and 4 bases from J, with 11 bases in between. From germline, CDR1 is SGHDT and CDR2 YYEEEE. The CDR3 reads CASSLISQSTEAFF. As DNA, the CDR3 is TGTGCCAGCAGCTTGATTAGCCAGTCCACTGAAGCTTTCTTT.

To note about this clone: Within the sample, other DNA sequences also encode this same CDR3. The chain employs TRBV10-2 and TRBJ2-1; D possibly corresponds to TRBD2 (6 bases). The CDR3 contains 17 residues. Per the germline V gene, CDR1 is WSHSY and CDR2 is SAAADI. With 0 bases removed from V and 0 bases from J, the gap between germline ends came to 12 bases. CDR3 DNA sequence: TGCGCCAGCAGTGAGTCGGGTGCGGGGAGCTCCTACAATGAGCAGTTCTTC. Its translation is CASSESGAGSSYNEQFF.

The chain recombines TRBV7-3 with TRBJ2-3, with 9 bases identical to TRBD2. Germline V CDR1 and CDR2: SGHTA, FQGTGA. J gave up 6 bases and V 1 base, and 5 bases lay outside the gene matches. The CDR3 length is 15 residues. The CDR3: CASSLMAGGRDTQYF. The CDR3 DNA is TGTGCCAGCAGCTTAATGGCGGGAGGGCGGGATACGCAGTATTTT.

This clone was counted a few times. The V call is TRBV2, the J call TRBJ1-5; no definite D call. The CDR3 consists of 12 residues. CDR1 is SNHLY, CDR2 FYNNEI, per germline. Trimming cost V 8 bases and J 9 bases, with 14 bases left between them. The CDR3 bases are TGTGCCAGCCGGACTGGTCTTTTGCCCCAGCATTTT. Translation gives CASRTGLLPQHF.

The rearrangement joins TRBV29-1 to TRBJ1-1, with 9 bases identical to TRBD1. Looked up from germline, CDR1 is SQVTM and CDR2 is ANQGSEA. This CDR3 region has 12 residues. Trimming at V came to 5 bases and at J to 4 bases, leaving 2 bases not matched to a gene. DNA for the CDR3: TGCAGCGTTTGGACAGGGGCCACTGAAGCTTTCTTT. It encodes CSVWTGATEAFF. Full variable domain (rest looked up from reference TRBV29-1 and TRBJ1-1): SAVISQKPSRDICQRGTSLTIQCQVDSQVTMMFWYRQQPGQSLTLIATANQGSEATYESGFVIDKFPISRPNLTFSTLTVSNMSPEDSSIYLCSVWTGATEAFFGQGTRLTVV.

This clone appeared a single time. The genes are TRBV11-2 and TRBJ2-1; maybe TRBD1 (7 bases). The V gene's germline CDR1 is SGHAT and CDR2 FQNNGV. The CDR3 consists of 16 residues. The V end lost 3 bases, the J end lost 5 bases, and 17 bases lay between the germline ends. CDR3 in amino acids: CASSFRGAGNHNEQFF. Here the CDR3 DNA reads TGTGCCAGCAGCTTCAGGGGGGCAGGTAACCACAATGAGCAGTTCTTC.

The chain is built from TRBV21-1 and TRBJ1-2. TRBV21-1 counts as a pseudogene. The CDR3 totals 13 residues. CDR3 sequence: CASSRWGEDGYTF. CDR3 bases: TGTGCCAGCAGCCGATGGGGGGAAGATGGCTACACCTTC.

The J gene is TRBJ1-4, the V gene TRBV5-6; D is ambiguous. The CDR3 is made up of 13 amino acids. Germline assignment: CDR1 SGHDT and CDR2 YYEEEE. V lost 4 bases, J lost 7 bases, and 11 bases lay in between. The CDR3 here is CASSLTAGEKLFF. DNA of the CDR3: TGTGCCAGCAGCCTAACTGCCGGTGAAAAACTGTTTTTT.

This rearrangement joins TRBV7-2 to TRBJ1-3; TRBD1 matches at 7 bases. This CDR3 comprises 16 residues. Germline V CDR1 and CDR2: SGHTA, FQGNSA. V gave up 1 base and J gave up 4 bases; unmatched junction bases: 7. CDR3 in amino acids: CASSLETGISGNTIYF. The CDR3 DNA reads TGTGCCAGCAGCTTAGAGACAGGGATCTCCGGAAACACCATATATTTT.

The rearrangement joins TRBV28 to TRBJ2-5; 13 nucleotides match TRBD2. The CDR3 runs to 18 residues. Germline V gene sequence: CDR1 MDHEN, CDR2 SYDVKM. The trim removed 4 bases at V and 4 bases at J, leaving 12 bases unmatched. Written as DNA, the CDR3 is TGTGCCAGCAGTTCCGGGACTAGCGGGATAACCCTAGGAGAGACCCAGTACTTC. Translating gives CASSSGTSGITLGETQYF.

This clone was seen only once. Relative to the germline gene, one junction end is altered; a read error may explain this. V is TRBV5-1 and J is TRBJ2-1; TRBD2 is a possible D gene (5 bases). The CDR3 loop spans 12 amino acids. Germline V gene data show CDR1 as SGHRS and CDR2 as YFSETQ. This chain's CDR3 is CASTQRAGFSVF. CDR3 nucleotides: TGCGCCAGCACCCAGAGGGCAGGCTTCTCGGTCTTC.

The CDR3: CASSYRRGTGVNTIYF. CDR3 coding DNA: TGTGCCAGCAGTTACCGACGGGGGACAGGGGTAAACACCATATATTTT. The chain has TRBV6-5 and TRBJ1-3, with 10 bases fitting TRBD1. Per the germline V gene, CDR1 is MNHEY and CDR2 is SVGAGI. The CDR3 has 16 residues. The J segment lost 6 bases and the V segment lost 2 bases, leaving 7 bases of the junction unmatched.

This chain links TRBV7-8 with TRBJ2-7, with D uncertain. With 1 base removed from V and 0 bases from J, the gap between germline ends came to 7 bases. The CDR3 spans 14 residues. Germline V gene lookup returns CDR1 SGHVS and CDR2 FQNEAQ. The CDR3 DNA follows: TGTGCCAGCAGCTTAGGACGGAGCTCCTACGAGCAGTACTTC. It is translated as CASSLGRSSYEQYF.

The table lists this clone with a count of one. The V call is TRBV19, the J call TRBJ2-3; perhaps TRBD2 as D (6 bases). The CDR3 contains 13 residues. The V gene's germline CDR1 is LNHDA and CDR2 SQIVND (reference sequence). Trimming removed 7 bases at V and 2 bases at J, with 10 bases between. This CDR3 reads CASMASVTDTQYF. The CDR3 DNA is TGTGCCAGTATGGCTAGCGTCACAGATACGCAGTATTTT.

The chain is built from TRBV19 and TRBJ1-1; weak D call: TRBD1 (5 bases). The germline V gene has CDR1 LNHDA and CDR2 SQIVND (reference sequence). The CDR3 spans 13 residues. Trimming removed 6 bases at V and 7 bases at J, with 15 bases between. CDR3 residues: CASRHRQLLEAFF. DNA of the CDR3: TGTGCCAGTAGGCATCGACAGTTACTTGAAGCTTTCTTT.

This clone showed up many times. The chain is built from TRBV4-3 and TRBJ2-2; TRBD2 might be the D (5 bases). The germline V gene has CDR1 LGHNA and CDR2 YSLEER. V lost 0 bases and J 7 bases, leaving 12 bases between the germline ends. The CDR3 extends over 15 amino acids. This chain's CDR3 is CASSQDHRGVGELFF. For the CDR3, the DNA is TGCGCCAGCAGCCAAGATCATCGGGGTGTCGGGGAGCTGTTTTTT.

The V gene is TRBV19, the J gene TRBJ2-1; 13 bases align to TRBD2. Germline V gene sequence: CDR1 LNHDA, CDR2 SQIVND (reference sequence). V trimming: 4 bases; J trimming: 0 bases; junction bases outside the gene matches: 3. There are 17 residues in the CDR3. CDR3 coding DNA: TGTGCCAGTAGTACCAGACTAGCGGGAGGCTCCTACAATGAGCAGTTCTTC. Translating gives CASSTRLAGGSYNEQFF.

This clone was observed once. This chain connects TRBV4-3 to TRBJ2-1; D may be TRBD2 (5 bases). The germline V gene encodes CDR1 LGHNA and CDR2 YSLEER. This CDR3 comprises 15 residues. Trimming took 1 base from V and 2 from J, leaving 9 bases between them. The CDR3 sequence is CASSQGRGTYNEQFF. In nucleotides, the CDR3 is TGCGCCAGCAGCCAAGGACGGGGAACCTACAATGAGCAGTTCTTC.

This clone has a single count. V gene TRBV5-1 combines with J gene TRBJ1-2; 8 bases align to TRBD1. The CDR3 is made up of 14 amino acids. The trim removed 0 bases at V and 6 bases at J, leaving 4 bases unmatched. Germline V gene sequence: CDR1 SGHRS, CDR2 YFSETQ. The DNA for the CDR3 is TGCGCCAGCAGCTTGGGACAGGGGATTGATGGCTACACCTTC. Translated: CASSLGQGIDGYTF.

V usage is TRBV10-3 and J usage is TRBJ1-1; 7 bases align to TRBD1. Germline V gene sequence: CDR1 ENHRY, CDR2 SYGVKD. The length of the CDR3 is 14 residues. The V gene end was trimmed by 2 bases and the J gene end by 5 bases; junction bases not matched to a gene: 5. CDR3 nucleotide sequence: TGTGCCATCAGTGAGGCCTCAGGGGGAACTGAAGCTTTCTTT. This codes for CAISEASGGTEAFF.

In its sample, this clone was seen a few times. The chain employs TRBV5-1 and TRBJ2-7; the D gene is possibly TRBD1 (5 bases). The CDR3 sequence is 14 residues long. The germline V and J ends were trimmed by 0 bases and 3 bases, with 10 bases remaining between them. Germline CDR1 SGHRS, CDR2 YFSETQ. CDR3 DNA sequence: TGCGCCAGCAGCTTGGACAGGCTTGGCTACGAGCAGTACTTC. It codes for CASSLDRLGYEQYF.

The gene calls are TRBV6-5 and TRBJ1-4; tentatively, D is TRBD1 (5 bases). The CDR3 covers 15 residues. The ends were cut back, 6 bases at V and 1 base at J, with 12 bases in the middle. Germline V gives CDR1 MNHEY, CDR2 SVGAGI. CDR3 amino acids: CASSPTQGTNEKLFF. CDR3 nucleotides: TGTGCCAGCAGCCCGACCCAGGGAACTAATGAAAAACTGTTTTTT.